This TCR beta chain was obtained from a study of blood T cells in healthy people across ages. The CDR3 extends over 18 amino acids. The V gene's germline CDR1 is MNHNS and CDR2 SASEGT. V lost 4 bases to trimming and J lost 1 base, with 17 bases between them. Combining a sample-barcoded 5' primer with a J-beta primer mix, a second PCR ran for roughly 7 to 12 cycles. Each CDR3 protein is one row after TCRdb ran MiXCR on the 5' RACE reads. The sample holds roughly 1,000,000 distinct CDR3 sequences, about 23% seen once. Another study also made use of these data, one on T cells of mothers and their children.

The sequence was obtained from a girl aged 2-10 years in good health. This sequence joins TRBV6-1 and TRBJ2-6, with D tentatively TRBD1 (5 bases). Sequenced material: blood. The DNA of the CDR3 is TGTGCCAGCAGTGTCACAGGTATCCCGTGGTCTGGGGCCAACGTCCTGACTTTC. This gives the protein CASSVTGIPWSGANVLTF.